What follows are 19 T cell receptor beta chains derived from one specimen sequenced in a study of post-analysis software for immune sequencing data. Points from the study as a whole: Comparison of patients with controls showed five TRBV segments more frequent in patients, TRBV5-6, TRBV5-1 and TRBV20-1 among them.

No antigen has been identified for these receptors. Unique molecular identifiers featured in each of the TCR beta cDNA libraries. MiXCR, applied by TCRdb to the PCR reads, yields one record per CDR3 protein. This sample has under 900,000 distinct CDR3 sequences, with roughly 58% found just once. Sequencing used blood. The receptors originated from a girl aged 10 to 17 with multiple sclerosis.

V and J are TRBV5-1 and TRBJ2-3, with TRBD2 matching 9 bases. Trimming at V came to 3 bases and at J to 6 bases, leaving 11 bases not matched to a gene. This CDR3 contains 16 residues. Germline CDR1 is SGHRS and CDR2 is YFSETQ. CDR3 amino acids: CASSSGGTSLSDTQYF. The CDR3 region has the DNA TGCGCCAGCAGCTCCGGAGGGACTAGCTTGTCCGATACGCAGTATTTT.

The chain couples TRBV6-5 to TRBJ1-2, with 7 bases aligning to TRBD1. Germline V gene data show CDR1 as MNHEY and CDR2 as SVGAGI. The CDR3 is 13 residues long. Trimming cost V 5 bases and J 4 bases; bases outside gene matches: 4. The CDR3 region has the DNA TGTGCCAGCAGTGACAGGGTAGCCTATGGCTACACCTTC. As protein: CASSDRVAYGYTF.

The gene calls are TRBV4-1 and TRBJ2-2; 9 bases agree with TRBD1. V shed 1 base and J 5 bases; nucleotides not matched to a gene: 5. Germline-derived CDR1 and CDR2 are MGHRA and YSYEKL. The CDR3 totals 16 residues. Written as DNA, the CDR3 is TGCGCCAGCAGCCAAGGAACAGGGGGCCGGACCGGGGAGCTGTTTTTT. It encodes CASSQGTGGRTGELFF.

This clonotype was seen a few times. The chain recombines TRBV29-1 with TRBJ2-1, with 9 positions matching TRBD2. The CDR3 runs to 13 residues. The V gene's germline CDR1 is SQVTM and CDR2 ANQGSEA. V lost 4 bases, J lost 7 bases, and 5 bases stayed unmatched. The CDR3 region is CSVGSGLANEQFF. The CDR3 nucleotides read TGCAGCGTTGGTTCGGGACTAGCAAATGAGCAGTTCTTC.

V is TRBV12-3 or TRBV12-4 and J is TRBJ2-7, with D possibly TRBD1 on 6 matching bases. Deletions cut 7 bases from V and 2 bases from J, with 15 bases between. The CDR3 sequence is 14 residues long. The CDR3 region is CASTQGPGAYEQYF. CDR3 DNA: TGTGCCAGCACCCAGGGACCAGGGGCCTACGAGCAGTACTTC.

J is TRBJ2-5 and V is TRBV12-3 or TRBV12-4, with a tentative D call TRBD2 (6 bases). The CDR3 sequence is 16 residues long. Trimming left V 6 bases short and J 5 bases short, with 22 bases between. CDR3 DNA: TGTGCCAGCAGCACCCGGTTCGGAGGGGCTCTTGAGACCCAGTACTTC. It codes for CASSTRFGGALETQYF.

The CDR3: CASSLLGHLDEQYF. The CDR3 nucleotides read TGCGCCAGCAGCTTGCTGGGACATCTCGACGAGCAGTACTTC. The chain links TRBV5-1 to TRBJ2-7; perhaps TRBD1 as D (6 bases). The CDR3 has 14 residues. Germline assignment: CDR1 SGHRS and CDR2 YFSETQ. Trimming took 1 base from V and 5 from J, leaving 13 bases between them.

This clonotype was observed a few times. This chain connects TRBV10-3 to TRBJ1-4, with D maybe TRBD1 (5 bases). This CDR3 is built from 14 residues. The germline V gene has CDR1 ENHRY and CDR2 SYGVKD. V lost 3 bases and J 10 bases, leaving 15 bases between the germline ends. CDR3 region: CAISEGASGGKLFF. The DNA for the CDR3 is TGTGCCATCAGTGAAGGGGCATCGGGGGGAAAACTGTTTTTT.

With respect to this clonotype: An end of the junction differs from the germline gene, which may be a read error. V usage is TRBV3-1 and J usage is TRBJ2-1, with TRBD2 matching 10 bases. Germline V gene sequence: CDR1 LGHDT, CDR2 YNNKEL (reference sequence). This CDR3 comprises 15 residues. CDR3 bases: TGTGCCAGCAACCAAGATGCTAGCGGGGGCAATGAGCAGTTCTTC. Protein product: CASNQDASGGNEQFF.

On this clonotype: Since a much larger clone is just one base distant, this may be a read error. This chain joins TRBV3-1 and TRBJ2-7, with D possibly matching TRBD1 (5 bases). This CDR3 spans 13 amino acids. The germline gives CDR1 LGHDT, CDR2 YNNKEL (reference sequence). V lost 0 bases to trimming and J lost 3 bases, with 6 bases between them. This CDR3 is CASSQDRDYEQYF. Written as DNA, the CDR3 is TGTGCCAGCAGCCAAGACAGGGACTACGAGCAGTACTTC.

The chain couples TRBV29-1 to TRBJ2-7; D remains unclear. The CDR3 sequence is 14 residues long. V was cut by 5 bases and J by 0 bases, with 14 bases left in between. CDR1 is SQVTM and CDR2 is ANQGSEA in the germline V gene. The CDR3 loop is CSVCMDGSSYEQYF. The CDR3 bases are TGCAGCGTTTGTATGGACGGAAGCTCCTACGAGCAGTACTTC.

This clonotype was detected a few times. The chain is built from TRBV9 and TRBJ2-7, with 13 bases fitting TRBD2. The CDR3 runs 17 residues. The trim removed 0 bases at V and 2 bases at J, leaving 5 bases unmatched. Germline-derived CDR1 and CDR2 are SGDLS and YYNGEE. The CDR3 DNA sequence: TGTGCCAGCAGCGTAGGTCCAACTAGCGGGGGGGCCTACGAGCAGTACTTC. It yields the protein CASSVGPTSGGAYEQYF.

The J gene is TRBJ2-5, the V gene TRBV7-8; D could derive from TRBD1 or TRBD2 (5 bases each). With 4 bases removed from V and 4 bases from J, the gap between germline ends came to 10 bases. The CDR3 is 13 residues long. Germline-derived CDR1 and CDR2 are SGHVS and FQNEAQ. CDR3 residues: CASSSGPRETQYF. In DNA, the CDR3 is TGTGCCAGCAGCTCGGGACCCCGAGAGACCCAGTACTTC.

V is TRBV7-3 and J is TRBJ2-1; 8 bases map to TRBD2. Losses at the gene ends were 2 bases for V and 1 base for J; bases not matched to a gene: 1. Germline V gene lookup returns CDR1 SGHTA and CDR2 FQGTGA. The CDR3 runs to 15 residues. In nucleotides, the CDR3 is TGTGCCAGCAGCTTAGGGACTAGGTCCTACAATGAGCAGTTCTTC. Protein sequence: CASSLGTRSYNEQFF.

This clonotype was counted between two and nine times. V gene TRBV3-1 combines with J gene TRBJ2-4, with D perhaps assigned TRBD1 or TRBD2 (6 bases each). CDR1 and CDR2 (germline): LGHDT, YNNKEL (reference sequence). V gave up 0 bases and J gave up 7 bases, with 13 bases separating them. The CDR3 sequence is 15 residues long. DNA for the CDR3: TGTGCCAGCAGCCAAGAAGGAGGGGGGAAGAACATTCAGTACTTC. This codes for CASSQEGGGKNIQYF.

CDR3 nucleotides: TGCAGCGTTGGGGAGACTACTCCCGGGGAGCAGTTCTTC. It translates to CSVGETTPGEQFF. The chain recombines TRBV29-1 with TRBJ2-1, with a possible D match to TRBD2 (5 bases). The germline V gene encodes CDR1 SQVTM and CDR2 ANQGSEA. With 4 bases removed from V and 10 bases from J, the gap between germline ends came to 17 bases. CDR3 length: 13 amino acids.

The CDR3 DNA reads as TGTGCCAGCAGTCGGCCAGGGGGGGGAGAAAAACTGTTTTTT. Translating gives CASSRPGGGEKLFF. This rearrangement joins TRBV11-2 to TRBJ1-4; 7 bases map to TRBD1. Trimming took 6 bases from V and 8 from J; bases not matched to a gene: 9. CDR3 length: 14 residues. CDR1 SGHAT and CDR2 FQNNGV come from the germline V gene. Supplemented by reference TRBV11-2 and TRBJ1-4, the full variable domain reads EAGVAQSPRYKIIEKRQSVAFWCNPISGHATLYWYQQILGQGPKLLIQFQNNGVVDDSQLPKDRFSAERLKGVDSTLKIQPAKLEDSAVYLCASSRPGGGEKLFFGSGTQLSVL.

This clonotype was counted between two and nine times. The chain employs TRBV29-1 and TRBJ2-3; no firm D call. The length of the CDR3 is 13 residues. Germline loops: CDR1 SQVTM, CDR2 ANQGSEA. V dropped 6 bases and J dropped 0 bases, with 10 bases sitting between them. CDR3 sequence reads: CSVTSPSTDTQYF. The CDR3 coding sequence is TGCAGCGTGACAAGCCCTAGCACAGATACGCAGTATTTT.

The chain uses TRBV12-3 or TRBV12-4 and TRBJ2-5; 10 positions match TRBD1. The J call is in doubt because the DNA end fits TRBJ2-7 better. This CDR3 region has 15 residues. The CDR3 DNA sequence: TGTGCCAGCAGTACAGCCGGGACAGGGGTTATCGAGCAGTACTTC. Translation gives CASSTAGTGVIEQYF.